The entry below describes one TCR beta chain. Its antigen remains unknown. The data were produced by immunoSEQ multiplex PCR, yet TCRdb's version contains in-frame clones alone and is incomplete. The table has approximately 3,000 clones, 70% to 80% seen once. The length of the CDR3 is 14 residues. V shed 3 bases and J 4 bases; nucleotides not matched to a gene: 6. Germline CDR1 is GTSNPN and CDR2 is SVGIG (reference sequence). These data belong to a study of immune cell composition in non-small cell lung cancer. General study findings and limits: Roughly 75% of squamous and about 31% of adenocarcinoma cases had tumour-associated clones >0.5%. Dominant in vivo tumour-associated clones were not shown to share tumour-reactive sequences. Lung squamous cell carcinoma tumours had significantly higher top 10 clone scores and productive clonality than lung adenocarcinoma.

The sequence derives from a human donor with non-small cell lung cancer. Sequencing was performed on lung tumor tissue. This chain joins TRBV30 and TRBJ1-2; TRBD1 matches 9 bases. The CDR3 DNA is TGTGCCTGGAGAGAGACAGGGGGTAGCTATGGCTACACCTTC. It encodes CAWRETGGSYGYTF.